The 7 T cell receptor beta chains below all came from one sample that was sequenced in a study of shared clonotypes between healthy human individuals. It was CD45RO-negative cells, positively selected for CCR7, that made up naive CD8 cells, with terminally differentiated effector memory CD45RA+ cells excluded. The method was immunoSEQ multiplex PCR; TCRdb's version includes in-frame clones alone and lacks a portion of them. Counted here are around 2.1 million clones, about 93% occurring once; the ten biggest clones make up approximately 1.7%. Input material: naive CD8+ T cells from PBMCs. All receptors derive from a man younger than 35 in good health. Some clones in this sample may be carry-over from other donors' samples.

CDR3 coding DNA: TGTGCCAGCAGTTACGGAAGGGACTCAAACACTGAAGCTTTCTTT. It codes for CASSYGRDSNTEAFF. V usage is TRBV6-6 and J usage is TRBJ1-1, with TRBD1 as a possible D gene (5 bases). Germline V lookup: CDR1 MNHNY, CDR2 SVGAGI (reference sequence). CDR3 size: 15 residues. Trimming shortened V by 2 bases and J by 2 bases, and 12 bases separated the two germline ends.

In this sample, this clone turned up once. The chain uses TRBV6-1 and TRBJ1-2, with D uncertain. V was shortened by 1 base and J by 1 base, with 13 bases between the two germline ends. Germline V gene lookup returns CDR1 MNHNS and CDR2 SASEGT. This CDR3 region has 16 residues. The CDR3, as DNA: TGTGCCAGCAGTGAAGATAGTGCGGGTAATAACTATGGCTACACCTTC. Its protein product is CASSEDSAGNNYGYTF.

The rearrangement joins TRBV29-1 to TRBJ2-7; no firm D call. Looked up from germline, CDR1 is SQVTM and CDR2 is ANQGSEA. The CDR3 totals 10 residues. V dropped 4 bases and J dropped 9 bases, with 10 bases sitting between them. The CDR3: CSVGKGRQYF. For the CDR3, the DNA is TGCAGCGTTGGTAAGGGCCGGCAGTACTTC.

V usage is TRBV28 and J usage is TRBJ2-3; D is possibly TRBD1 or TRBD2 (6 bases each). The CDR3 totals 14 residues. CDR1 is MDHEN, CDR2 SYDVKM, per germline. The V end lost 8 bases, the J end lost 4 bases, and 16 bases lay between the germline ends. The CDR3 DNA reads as TGTGCCAGCGGCCGGGACGGGGGCTCAGATACGCAGTATTTT. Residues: CASGRDGGSDTQYF.

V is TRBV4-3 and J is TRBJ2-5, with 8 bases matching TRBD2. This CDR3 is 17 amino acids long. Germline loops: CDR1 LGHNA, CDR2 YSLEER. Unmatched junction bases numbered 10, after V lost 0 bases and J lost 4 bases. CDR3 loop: CASSQDQTSGVGETQYF. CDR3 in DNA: TGCGCCAGCAGCCAAGATCAAACTAGCGGTGTTGGAGAGACCCAGTACTTC.

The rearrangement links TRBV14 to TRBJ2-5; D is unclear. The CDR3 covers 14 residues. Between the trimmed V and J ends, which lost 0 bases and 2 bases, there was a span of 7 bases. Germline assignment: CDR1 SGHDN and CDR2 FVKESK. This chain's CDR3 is CASSQDWPQETQYF. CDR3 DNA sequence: TGTGCCAGCAGCCAAGATTGGCCTCAAGAGACCCAGTACTTC. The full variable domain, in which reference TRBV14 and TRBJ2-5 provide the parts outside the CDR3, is EAGVTQFPSHSVIEKGQTVTLRCDPISGHDNLYWYRRVMGKEIKFLLHFVKESKQDESGMPNNRFLAERTGGTYSTLKVQPAELEDSGVYFCASSQDWPQETQYFGPGTRLLVL.

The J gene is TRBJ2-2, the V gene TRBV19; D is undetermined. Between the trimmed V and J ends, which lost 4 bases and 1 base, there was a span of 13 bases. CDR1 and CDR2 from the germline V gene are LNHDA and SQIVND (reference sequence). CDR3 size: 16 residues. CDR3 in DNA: TGTGCCAGTAGTACACCCGCGGCAGGGAACACCGGGGAGCTGTTTTTT. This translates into CASSTPAAGNTGELFF.